These T cell receptor beta chains were read from a single sample in a study of beta chain features in type 1 diabetes. Sequencing was performed with immunoSEQ multiplex PCR; in TCRdb, only in-frame clones are kept and a portion is missing. This sample carries 200,000 to 300,000 clones, 9.5% to 13% of them seen once, and the ten largest clones take 0.017%. Source material: naive CD4+ T cells from blood. These receptors all come from a man in his thirties or forties with type 1 diabetes. Both conserved end residues are part of each CDR3. The D gene is left open where the match is weak. Rows may omit the clone size; those that give it use once, few, many or a size class.

clone_size: few
j_call: TRBJ2-4
d_call: -
v_call: TRBV7-2
cdr3_length: 17
cdr3_aa: CASSPRGGSVGKNIQYF
cdr3_nt: TGTGCCAGCAGCCCCCGCGGTGGCTCAGTTGGCAAAAACATTCAGTACTTC

clone_size: -
j_call: TRBJ1-1
d_call: -
v_call: TRBV7-3
cdr3_length: 16
cdr3_aa: CASSLRSRGANTEAFF
cdr3_nt: TGTGCCAGCAGCTTAAGGAGTCGGGGGGCGAACACTGAAGCTTTCTTT

clone_size: -
j_call: TRBJ2-7
d_call: -
v_call: TRBV18
cdr3_length: 15
cdr3_aa: CASSPGAVNTYEQYF
cdr3_nt: TGTGCCAGCTCACCAGGGGCAGTTAACACCTACGAGCAGTACTTC

clone_size: few
j_call: TRBJ1-6
d_call: TRBD1
v_call: TRBV5-4
cdr3_length: 15
cdr3_aa: CASSPLGTVNSPLHF
cdr3_nt: TGTGCCAGCAGCCCGCTCGGGACAGTAAATTCACCCCTCCACTTT

clone_size: -
j_call: TRBJ2-3
d_call: TRBD2
v_call: TRBV6-5
cdr3_length: 14
cdr3_aa: CASSPSGPTDTQYF
cdr3_nt: TGTGCCAGCAGCCCTAGCGGGCCCACAGATACGCAGTATTTT

clone_size: few
j_call: TRBJ1-2
d_call: -
v_call: TRBV25-1
cdr3_length: 11
cdr3_aa: CASSGGYGYTF
cdr3_nt: TGTGCCAGCAGTGGCGGCTATGGCTACACCTTC

clone_size: -
j_call: TRBJ1-1
d_call: -
v_call: TRBV2
cdr3_length: 13
cdr3_aa: CASRGYRNSEAFF
cdr3_nt: TGTGCCAGCAGGGGATACAGGAATTCTGAAGCTTTCTTT

clone_size: few
j_call: TRBJ2-1
d_call: TRBD2
v_call: TRBV9
cdr3_length: 15
cdr3_aa: CASTRGLAVDNEQFF
cdr3_nt: TGTGCCAGCACCCGAGGACTAGCGGTAGACAATGAGCAGTTCTTC

clone_size: few
j_call: TRBJ1-2
d_call: TRBD1
v_call: TRBV6-6
cdr3_length: 15
cdr3_aa: CASSLTMDRGRGYTF
cdr3_nt: TGTGCCAGCAGTCTGACTATGGACAGGGGTCGTGGCTACACCTTC

clone_size: few
j_call: TRBJ2-3
d_call: -
v_call: TRBV6-6
cdr3_length: 13
cdr3_aa: CASRDSSTDTQYF
cdr3_nt: TGTGCCAGCAGAGACAGTAGCACAGATACGCAGTATTTT

clone_size: few
j_call: TRBJ1-2
d_call: -
v_call: TRBV6-1
cdr3_length: 11
cdr3_aa: CASRKQDGYTF
cdr3_nt: TGTGCCAGCAGAAAACAAGATGGCTACACCTTC

clone_size: -
j_call: TRBJ1-6
d_call: -
v_call: TRBV7-2
cdr3_length: 14
cdr3_aa: CASSLSGGQSPLHF
cdr3_nt: TGTGCCAGCAGCCTATCGGGGGGGCAATCACCCCTCCACTTT

clone_size: few
j_call: TRBJ1-2
d_call: -
v_call: TRBV6-1
cdr3_length: 15
cdr3_aa: CASSERQEANYGYTF
cdr3_nt: TGTGCCAGCAGTGAGCGACAGGAGGCGAACTATGGCTACACCTTC

clone_size: few
j_call: TRBJ1-3
d_call: TRBD1
v_call: TRBV13
cdr3_length: 18
cdr3_aa: CASTIGQGALYSGNTIYF
cdr3_nt: TGTGCCAGCACCATAGGACAGGGGGCTCTCTACTCTGGAAACACCATATATTTT

clone_size: few
j_call: TRBJ1-3
d_call: TRBD1
v_call: TRBV30
cdr3_length: 14
cdr3_aa: CAWNHRGGGNTIYF
cdr3_nt: TGTGCCTGGAACCACAGGGGAGGTGGAAACACCATATATTTT

clone_size: -
j_call: TRBJ2-1
d_call: TRBD2
v_call: TRBV29-1
cdr3_length: 15
cdr3_aa: CRGLAGRHSYNEQFF
cdr3_nt: TGCAGGGGACTAGCGGGTCGTCACAGTTACAATGAGCAGTTCTTC

clone_size: few
j_call: TRBJ2-5
d_call: TRBD2
v_call: TRBV28
cdr3_length: 17
cdr3_aa: CASRPLRTSGGQKTQYF
cdr3_nt: TGTGCCAGCAGACCCTTAAGGACTAGCGGGGGGCAGAAGACCCAGTACTTC

clone_size: -
j_call: TRBJ1-5
d_call: TRBD1
v_call: TRBV19
cdr3_length: 15
cdr3_aa: CASSTDRGGNQPQHF
cdr3_nt: TGTGCCAGTAGTACCGACAGGGGTGGCAATCAGCCCCAGCATTTT

clone_size: few
j_call: TRBJ1-1
d_call: -
v_call: TRBV28
cdr3_length: 15
cdr3_aa: CASRPATRSNTEAFF
cdr3_nt: TGTGCCAGCAGACCCGCGACACGATCGAACACTGAAGCTTTCTTT

clone_size: -
j_call: TRBJ2-1
d_call: TRBD2
v_call: TRBV4-1
cdr3_length: 15
cdr3_aa: CASRDDGGGGNEQFF
cdr3_nt: TGCGCCAGCAGGGATGACGGCGGGGGGGGGAATGAGCAGTTCTTC

clone_size: -
j_call: TRBJ2-3
d_call: -
v_call: TRBV5-1
cdr3_length: 14
cdr3_aa: CASSLEREGDTQYF
cdr3_nt: TGCGCCAGCAGCTTGGAAAGAGAGGGTGATACGCAGTATTTT

clone_size: -
j_call: TRBJ2-7
d_call: TRBD1
v_call: TRBV10-3
cdr3_length: 14
cdr3_aa: CAISVGTGGYEQYF
cdr3_nt: TGTGCCATCAGTGTCGGGACAGGGGGCTACGAGCAGTACTTC

clone_size: -
j_call: TRBJ1-6
d_call: -
v_call: TRBV7-9
cdr3_length: 14
cdr3_aa: CASSLSAGFSPLHF
cdr3_nt: TGTGCCAGCAGCTTATCGGCAGGGTTTTCACCCCTCCACTTT

clone_size: many
j_call: TRBJ2-1
d_call: -
v_call: TRBV4-3
cdr3_length: 13
cdr3_aa: CASSQDRGSEQFF
cdr3_nt: TGCGCCAGCAGCCAAGATAGGGGAAGTGAGCAGTTCTTC

clone_size: few
j_call: TRBJ2-4
d_call: -
v_call: TRBV5-6
cdr3_length: 15
cdr3_aa: CASSSLTRVQNIQYF
cdr3_nt: TGTGCCAGCAGCTCCCTGACGCGGGTCCAAAACATTCAGTACTTC

clone_size: few
j_call: TRBJ2-5
d_call: TRBD1
v_call: TRBV7-3
cdr3_length: 15
cdr3_aa: CASSLGQGPPETQYF
cdr3_nt: TGTGCCAGCAGCTTAGGACAGGGCCCTCCAGAGACCCAGTACTTC

clone_size: few
j_call: TRBJ2-1
d_call: TRBD1
v_call: TRBV11-2
cdr3_length: 16
cdr3_aa: CASSSTQGVSYNEQFF
cdr3_nt: TGTGCCAGCAGCTCGACCCAGGGGGTGTCCTACAATGAGCAGTTCTTC

clone_size: -
j_call: TRBJ2-2
d_call: -
v_call: TRBV9
cdr3_length: 13
cdr3_aa: CASSVAVLGELFF
cdr3_nt: TGTGCCAGCAGCGTAGCGGTACTAGGAGAGCTGTTTTTT